This passage covers 3 T cell receptor beta chains from one sample sequenced in a study of T-cell reconstitution after alpha-beta-depleted transplantation in children. As it was prepared, the TCRbeta library received unique molecular identifiers. TCRdb passed the PCR reads through MiXCR, listing each CDR3 protein once. The sample lists a few hundred thousand distinct CDR3 sequences; 11% were seen once. The sample consisted of PBMCs from the stem cell graft donor, taken from the stem cell graft. The receptor source for this set is a human donor who donated a stem cell graft to a child with acute myeloid leukemia.

In this sample, this clonotype turned up a few times. The V and J genes are TRBV18 and TRBJ2-5, with D maybe TRBD2 (6 bases). Germline values: CDR1 KGHSH, CDR2 LQKENI. Between the trimmed V and J ends, which lost 3 bases and 5 bases, there was a span of 16 bases. The CDR3 extends over 15 amino acids. CDR3 in DNA: TGTGCCAGCTCACCGAGCGGGTGGGGCATGGAGACCCAGTACTTC. This codes for CASSPSGWGMETQYF.

V gene TRBV9 combines with J gene TRBJ2-1, with 7 bases that match TRBD1. Germline CDR1 reads SGDLS; CDR2 reads YYNGEE. V lost 0 bases and J lost 5; bases outside the gene matches: 5. The CDR3 totals 15 residues. CDR3 in amino acids: CASSVGQGQNNEQFF. Written as DNA, the CDR3 is TGTGCCAGCAGCGTAGGACAGGGTCAGAACAATGAGCAGTTCTTC.

This clonotype was found many times. The chain links TRBV7-3 to TRBJ2-6; TRBD1 matches at 8 bases. CDR1 and CDR2 from the germline V gene are SGHTA and FQGTGA. The V gene end was trimmed by 4 bases and the J gene end by 2 bases; junction bases not matched to a gene: 4. There are 16 residues in the CDR3. CDR3 bases: TGTGCCAGCAGCTACGGACAGGGACCTGGGGCCAACGTCCTGACTTTC. It specifies CASSYGQGPGANVLTF.